This entry describes one T cell receptor beta chain. Time point meaning: peripheral blood 6 weeks after treatment start. Sequencing used immunoSEQ multiplex PCR; TCRdb keeps in-frame clones, though not all of them. Counted here are under 30,000 clones, 79% occurring once; the ten biggest clones make up about 3%. This record belongs to a study of PD-L1 blockade in urothelial cancer. Study summary: Men with urothelial cancer arising in the bladder made up twenty-five of 29 patients. Analyzed time points were 3 weeks (second dose) and 6 weeks after therapy began. Blood samples had a median of 141,255 T cells, roughly 84,000 unique TCRs, and clonality roughly 0.088.

Per the germline V gene, CDR1 is SGHTA and CDR2 is FQGNSA. CDR3 length: 16 residues. The junction had 3 bases not matched to a gene; V was cut back by 1 base and J by 2 bases. This TCR derives from a man aged 65-85 years with urothelial cancer. The sample was PBMCs, taken around atezolizumab (anti-PD-L1) treatment. The chain joins TRBV7-2 to TRBJ2-3; 10 nucleotides align to TRBD2. The CDR3 is CASSLVGLADTDTQYF. The CDR3 nucleotides are TGTGCCAGCAGCTTAGTAGGACTAGCGGACACAGATACGCAGTATTTT.